Below are 24 T cell receptor beta chains sequenced from a single sample in a study of cytomegalovirus exposure and HLA in healthy donors. Use of 60 Vbeta and 13 Jbeta primers characterized the PCR. The data were produced by immunoSEQ multiplex PCR, yet TCRdb's version contains in-frame clones alone and is incomplete. The sample shows 75,000 to 100,000 clones, around 80% of them seen only once. Sequenced material: PBMCs. These receptors came from a man aged 18 to 30 in good health and CMV-seropositive.

V usage is TRBV10-3 and J usage is TRBJ2-2, with 12 bases identical to TRBD2. With 6 bases clipped from V and 0 bases from J, the junction kept 5 bases outside the gene matches. The CDR3 consists of 17 residues. Germline CDR1 ENHRY, CDR2 SYGVKD. This CDR3 reads CAISDPSGGANTGELFF. The CDR3 coding sequence is TGTGCCATCAGCGACCCTAGCGGGGGGGCGAACACCGGGGAGCTGTTTTTT.

This rearrangement joins TRBV4-2 to TRBJ1-1; D unresolved. Germline values: CDR1 LGHNA, CDR2 YNFKEQ. Trimming removed 2 bases from V and 0 bases from J, with 10 bases in between. The CDR3 loop spans 15 amino acids. The CDR3, as DNA: TGTGCCAGCAGCCAACGTTGGCAGATGAACACTGAAGCTTTCTTT. The encoded protein is CASSQRWQMNTEAFF.

The chain links TRBV15 to TRBJ2-6, with D perhaps TRBD1 (5 bases). V dropped 4 bases and J dropped 0 bases, with 10 bases sitting between them. The CDR3 has 16 amino acids. The germline gives CDR1 LNHNV, CDR2 YYDKDF (reference sequence). The DNA for the CDR3 is TGTGCCACCAGCAAGTCAGGGCCCTCTGGGGCCAACGTCCTGACTTTC. Translated, it gives CATSKSGPSGANVLTF. The full variable domain, completed using reference TRBV15 and TRBJ2-6, is DAMVIQNPRYQVTQFGKPVTLSCSQTLNHNVMYWYQQKSSQAPKLLFHYYDKDFNNEADTPDNFQSRRPNTSFCFLDIRSPGLGDTAMYLCATSKSGPSGANVLTFGAGSRLTVL.

A single count supports this clone. The V call is TRBV7-7, the J call TRBJ2-1; D is perhaps TRBD2 (7 bases). V dropped 5 bases and J dropped 0 bases, with 17 bases sitting between them. This CDR3 region has 17 residues. Germline CDR1 is SSHAT and CDR2 is FNYEAQ (reference sequence). The CDR3 here is CASSGGAGISSYNEQFF. CDR3 coding DNA: TGTGCCAGCAGCGGGGGGGCAGGGATCTCCTCCTACAATGAGCAGTTCTTC.

The chain carries TRBV5-5 and TRBJ1-2, with 7 bases identical to TRBD1. V shed 3 bases and J 4 bases; nucleotides not matched to a gene: 6. Germline V gene data show CDR1 as SGHKS and CDR2 as YYEKEE (reference sequence). CDR3 length: 14 amino acids. The CDR3 region is CASSSRTGSYGYTF. As DNA, the CDR3 is TGTGCCAGCAGCTCTAGGACAGGCTCCTATGGCTACACCTTC.

V gene TRBV7-2 combines with J gene TRBJ2-5; 8 bases are a match to TRBD2. This CDR3 has 17 residues. With V trimmed by 3 bases and J by 5 bases, 14 bases remained unmatched. Per the germline V gene, CDR1 is SGHTA and CDR2 is FQGNSA. This chain's CDR3 is CASSLYAGVGGAETQYF. DNA of the CDR3: TGTGCCAGCAGCTTGTATGCGGGTGTCGGGGGGGCGGAGACCCAGTACTTC.

This sequence joins TRBV9 and TRBJ2-5; 9 nucleotides align to TRBD2. The CDR3 has 16 amino acids. The V gene end was trimmed by 4 bases and the J gene end by 5 bases; junction bases not matched to a gene: 12. CDR1 SGDLS and CDR2 YYNGEE come from the germline V gene. CDR3 sequence (DNA): TGTGCCAGCAGCTCCCCGGGGCGGGGGGGCGAGGAGACCCAGTACTTC. It translates to CASSSPGRGGEETQYF. Together with reference TRBV9 and TRBJ2-5, the CDR3 gives the full variable domain: DSGVTQTPKHLITATGQRVTLRCSPRSGDLSVYWYQQSLDQGLQFLIQYYNGEERAKGNILERFSAQQFPDLHSELNLSSLELGDSALYFCASSSPGRGGEETQYFGPGTRLLVL.

The V gene is TRBV27, the J gene TRBJ2-4; weak D call: TRBD1 (6 bases). The CDR3 is 18 residues long. Deletions cut 6 bases from V and 0 bases from J, with 21 bases between. Germline V gene sequence: CDR1 MNHEY, CDR2 SMNVEV (reference sequence). The CDR3, as DNA: TGTGCCAGCAGCCCCCTGACAGGCCCCGCCTTAGCCAAAAACATTCAGTACTTC. Its protein is CASSPLTGPALAKNIQYF.

The V gene is TRBV5-1, the J gene TRBJ2-7, with a weak D call TRBD2 (6 bases). Looked up from germline, CDR1 is SGHRS and CDR2 is YFSETQ. The CDR3 covers 14 residues. Trimming removed 0 bases from V and 0 bases from J, with 7 bases in between. The CDR3 sequence: CASSLAGDSYEQYF. CDR3 nucleotides: TGCGCCAGCAGCTTGGCGGGGGACTCCTACGAGCAGTACTTC.

This clone turned up a few times. The J gene is TRBJ1-1, the V gene TRBV6-5; D ambiguous. Looked up from germline, CDR1 is MNHEY and CDR2 is SVGAGI. The CDR3 is 14 residues long. The V and J ends lost 4 bases and 7 bases respectively, with 16 bases between them. The CDR3 spells CASSSDFPGNEAFF. Written as DNA, the CDR3 is TGTGCCAGCAGTTCGGACTTCCCGGGGAATGAAGCTTTCTTT.

This clone was seen once. The V gene is TRBV18, the J gene TRBJ1-2; tentative D call: TRBD1 (5 bases). With 2 bases removed from V and 4 bases from J, the gap between germline ends came to 14 bases. CDR1 is KGHSH, CDR2 LQKENI, per germline. This CDR3 spans 15 amino acids. CDR3 sequence (DNA): TGTGCCAGCTCACCAGGGGCGGATCGTAGCTATGGCTACACCTTC. The encoded protein is CASSPGADRSYGYTF. The variable domain in full, with the rest retrieved from reference TRBV18 and TRBJ1-2, is NAGVMQNPRHLVRRRGQEARLRCSPMKGHSHVYWYRQLPEEGLKFMVYLQKENIIDESGMPKERFSAEFPKEGPSILRIQQVVRGDSAAYFCASSPGADRSYGYTFGSGTRLTVV.

V and J are TRBV10-3 and TRBJ2-5, with 12 bases aligning to TRBD2. V was clipped by 10 bases and J by 2 bases; unmatched bases: 8. Germline CDR1 ENHRY, CDR2 SYGVKD. CDR3 length: 15 amino acids. CDR3 amino acids: CATSGTSGFQETQYF. The CDR3 DNA is TGTGCCACATCCGGGACTAGCGGGTTTCAAGAGACCCAGTACTTC.

The V call is TRBV6-1, the J call TRBJ2-5, with D hard to call. Germline CDR1 MNHNS, CDR2 SASEGT. Trimming took off 3 bases at V and 3 bases at J, with 8 bases between the two ends. The CDR3 extends over 13 amino acids. The CDR3 DNA sequence: TGTGCCAGCAGTGATTTGCTAGAAGAGACCCAGTACTTC. It is translated as CASSDLLEETQYF.

The gene calls are TRBV6-7 and TRBJ2-5, with 15 bases fitting TRBD2. TRBV6-7 is filed as an ORF, its function uncertain. The trim removed 9 bases at V and 2 bases at J, leaving 10 bases unmatched. The CDR3 sequence is 17 residues long. CDR3 region: CARPRTSGGAKQETQYF. The CDR3 DNA reads as TGTGCCAGACCCCGGACTAGCGGGGGGGCGAAGCAAGAGACCCAGTACTTC.

The chain has TRBV6-1 and TRBJ2-2; TRBD1 agrees at 7 bases. CDR3 length equals 14 residues. CDR1 and CDR2 (germline): MNHNS, SASEGT. V gave up 5 bases and J gave up 3 bases; unmatched junction bases: 3. The CDR3 bases are TGTGCCAGCAGTCGGGACAGCTACACCGGGGAGCTGTTTTTT. It specifies CASSRDSYTGELFF.

This clone was picked up one time. The chain combines TRBV19 with TRBJ2-7, with unresolved D. The CDR3 sequence is 15 residues long. Germline CDR1 LNHDA, CDR2 SQIVND (reference sequence). V lost 1 base, J lost 3 bases, and 13 bases lay in between. CDR3 nucleotide sequence: TGTGCCAGTAGTATAGCCCAGACATTACACTACGAGCAGTACTTC. It yields the protein CASSIAQTLHYEQYF.

J is TRBJ1-1 and V is TRBV19, with a possible D match to TRBD1 (5 bases). Germline CDR1 reads LNHDA; CDR2 reads SQIVND (reference sequence). The CDR3 is 16 amino acids. Trimming removed 5 bases at V and 0 bases at J, with 16 bases between. The CDR3 loop is CASSSRSGGLNTEAFF. As DNA, the CDR3 is TGTGCCAGTAGTTCCCGGTCGGGGGGATTGAACACTGAAGCTTTCTTT.

The chain has TRBV29-1 and TRBJ2-2; 9 bases align to TRBD2. The V gene end was trimmed by 5 bases and the J gene end by 4 bases; junction bases not matched to a gene: 5. The CDR3 totals 14 residues. Germline CDR1 reads SQVTM; CDR2 reads ANQGSEA. The CDR3 DNA sequence: TGCAGCGTTTCTTCTAGCGGGGCCACCGGGGAGCTGTTTTTT. Translated, it gives CSVSSSGATGELFF.

This clone was picked up a small number of times. The chain couples TRBV2 to TRBJ1-4, with 7 nucleotides matching TRBD1. CDR1 is SNHLY, CDR2 FYNNEI, per germline. This CDR3 is 13 amino acids long. V lost 6 bases to trimming and J lost 7 bases; unmatched junction nucleotides: 5. CDR3 DNA sequence: TGTGCCAGCAGGGGCTGGGACAGTGAAAAACTGTTTTTT. It encodes CASRGWDSEKLFF.

This clone has only a few counts. CDR3 sequence: CASSWDGTGTYNEQFF. CDR3 DNA: TGTGCCAGTAGTTGGGACGGGACAGGGACCTACAATGAGCAGTTCTTC. This chain uses TRBV19 with TRBJ2-1, with TRBD1 matching 9 bases. CDR3 length: 16 amino acids. Looked up from germline, CDR1 is LNHDA and CDR2 is SQIVND (reference sequence). J was trimmed by 2 bases and V by 5 bases; bases with no gene match: 7.

The gene calls are TRBV2 and TRBJ2-3, with a weak D call TRBD2 (6 bases). Germline V gene data show CDR1 as SNHLY and CDR2 as FYNNEI. This CDR3 region has 15 residues. Trimming removed 6 bases at V and 3 bases at J, with 16 bases between. The chain's CDR3 is CASSLDYSGTDTQYF. The CDR3 DNA reads TGTGCCAGCAGCCTCGATTACAGCGGGACAGATACGCAGTATTTT.

This chain links TRBV6-1 with TRBJ1-5, with D possibly matching TRBD1 (6 bases). The CDR3 length is 17 residues. V was clipped by 2 bases and J by 4 bases, with 18 bases between them. Germline CDR1 MNHNS, CDR2 SASEGT. The CDR3 is CASSELGRGSPNQPQHF. The CDR3 DNA follows: TGTGCCAGCAGTGAATTGGGCAGGGGATCGCCAAATCAGCCCCAGCATTTT.

The J gene is TRBJ2-3, the V gene TRBV11-2, with TRBD1 matching over 7 bases. This CDR3 has 15 residues. V was pared by 2 bases and J by 3 bases, with 5 bases of the junction left unmatched. The germline CDR1 and CDR2 sequences are SGHAT and FQNNGV. This CDR3 is CASSLYRGETDTQYF. The CDR3 DNA reads as TGTGCCAGCAGCTTATACAGGGGTGAGACAGATACGCAGTATTTT.

This clone was found once. The V call is TRBV6-4, the J call TRBJ1-1; tentative D call: TRBD1 (6 bases). This CDR3 has 13 residues. Germline-derived CDR1 and CDR2 are MRHNA and SNTAGT. V dropped 2 bases and J dropped 5 bases, with 9 bases sitting between them. As DNA, the CDR3 is TGTGCCAGCAGTGACCAAAGGGGGACTGAAGCTTTCTTT. Translating gives CASSDQRGTEAFF.